The entry below gives a single T cell receptor (beta chain) sequence along with its context. The data stem from a study of cytomegalovirus exposure and HLA in healthy donors. The CDR3 sequence is 14 residues long. Trimming left V 7 bases short and J 1 base short, with 11 bases between. In germline, CDR1 is SGHRS, CDR2 YFSETQ. 13 Jbeta primers and 60 Vbeta primers were used for the PCR. Only in-frame clones appear in the TCRdb table, and some are missing; sequencing was by immunoSEQ multiplex PCR. The data show about 67,000 clones, more than 80% seen once. The sequence came from a woman aged 25 to 45 in good health and CMV-seropositive. The sequenced sample was PBMCs. This chain links TRBV5-1 with TRBJ2-2; D unclear. The CDR3 DNA follows: TGCGCCAGCTTTCTCCTTCGGAACACCGGGGAGCTGTTTTTT. This encodes CASFLLRNTGELFF.